What follows describes a single T cell receptor (beta chain). TCRdb's copy holds only in-frame clones and misses some; the assay was immunoSEQ multiplex PCR. The sample yields some 260,000 clones, about nine tenths seen once. The entry originates in a study of blood T cell repertoires in COVID-19. Study members were between roughly 18 and 100 years old and lived in 20 to 30 US regions. The CDR3 totals 16 residues. From germline, CDR1 is MNHEY and CDR2 SMNVEV (reference sequence). Trimming removed 4 bases from V and 1 base from J; junction bases left unmatched: 8. The receptor was derived from a middle-aged man who had recovered from COVID-19. The sample was PBMCs or T cells enriched from blood (not recorded which). The V gene is TRBV27, the J gene TRBJ2-5; 8 bases line up with TRBD2. The CDR3 loop reads CASSSTRGGSQETQYF. The DNA of the CDR3 is TGTGCCAGCAGTTCAACCCGGGGGGGGAGCCAAGAGACCCAGTACTTC.